This T cell receptor beta chain was recorded in a study of Ad26.COV2.S vaccination and SARS-CoV-2 variants listed by TCRdb under 2021. A note on the overall study: Vaccine-arm donors came from COV1001, a multicentre, randomized, double-blind, placebo-controlled phase I-IIa trial of Ad26.COV2.S in healthy adults. Dosing of Ad26.COV2.S was intramuscular, at either 5x10^10 or 1x10^11 viral particles, delivered as one shot or as two shots spaced 56 days apart. The specificity and breadth of SARS-CoV-2-reactive T cell receptors after Ad26.COV2.S vaccination were assessed by TCRbeta repertoire sequencing. The TCR-sequenced set comprised around 32 samples: some 19 Ad26.COV2.S vaccine recipients, 5 placebo recipients and 8 SARS-CoV-2 convalescent individuals. Trial participants were randomized into five groups of five, in which low-dose or high-dose Ad26.COV2.S was given once or twice, or placebo was given on both occasions. Investigators did not know the trial group allocation while performing experiments and assessing outcomes. General study outcomes and caveats: Compared with placebo recipients, Ad26.COV2.S recipients showed higher spike-specific TCR breadth (P = 0.0014). The authors noted that total T cell responses may have been underestimated by the TCR breadth and depth analyses. Non-spike TCR breadth was comparable between vaccine and placebo recipients, consistent with the vaccine containing only spike. Substantial breadth of spike-specific CD8+ and CD4+ T cell responses was reported after vaccination. Comparing responses between vaccine doses or regimens was not something the study was powered to do.

The immunoSEQ Assay was the method used to sequence TCRbeta CDR3 regions. After extraction, genomic DNA underwent amplification by bias-controlled multiplex PCR, followed by high-throughput sequencing. The source study handled its data this way. Collapsing and filtering of sequences were performed to quantify the absolute abundance of each unique TCRbeta CDR3 region. T cell fraction was estimated by normalizing TCRbeta template counts to usable DNA, with usable DNA measured through amplification of reference genes found in all nucleated cells. Repertoire TCRs were annotated as SARS-CoV-2-specific when V gene, CDR3 amino acid sequence and J gene were exactly matched to a known reactive TCR set. The reference SARS-CoV-2 TCR set was derived from MIRA and filtered for enrichment in COVID-19-positive ImmuneCODE repertoires, a step that removed public or cross-reactive TCRs. Based on the MIRA antigens, annotated TCRs were further analysed at the level of specific ORF or position within ORF. Depth was the summed frequency of annotated unique rearrangements, while breadth was defined as annotated unique rearrangements over total unique productive rearrangements. Group comparisons of TCR breadth used two-sided Wilcoxon rank-sum tests. The table comes from immuneACCESS by way of TCRdb, which keeps in-frame sequences with V and J called. Part of the clones is missing from these tables; in studies checked, under half for an unresolved V gene and the rest for unknown reasons. V and J calls and clone size are given by that table; D and trimming were obtained from the DNA. This sample has roughly 320,000 clones in its table, and around 84% of those were observed once. Jointly, the top ten make up more than 1.5% of the sample.

Turning to this clone: What this receptor recognizes is not known. No clone much larger than this one lies a single base away; base qualities are absent.

The CDR3 numbers 18 residues from cysteine through phenylalanine. Only the CDR3 part of the read is kept: 54 bases, read in frame from the first base. The germline V end is reduced by 7 bases and the J end by 3 bases; junction bases left unmatched: 19. CDR1 MDHEN and CDR2 SYDVKM were looked up in the germline V gene. In the paper's terms, the treatment or condition label means: around 19 received Ad26.COV2.S at low or high dose, single or two shots; 5 received placebo; per-sample allocation not given. For vaccine and placebo recipients, the sequenced repertoires came from samples collected on day 63 after the first injection. Between 29 July and 7 August 2020, Cohort 1b enrolled about two dozen adults aged 18-55 years at one site in Boston, USA. Ad26.COV2.S was a replication-incompetent adenovirus type 26 vector that expressed a prefusion-stabilized SARS-CoV-2 spike protein derived from the original Wuhan strain.

The material was peripheral blood, obtained in a trial of Ad26.COV2.S vaccine versus placebo. This receptor was obtained from a person between 18 and 65 years old who received the Ad26.COV2.S COVID-19 vaccine or a placebo. This receptor chain uses TRBV28 and TRBJ2-3; 7 junctional bases match TRBD2. The sequenced DNA: TGTGCCAGCACCCTGGGGGGAGCGGGAATTAGAGGGACAGATACGCAGTATTTT. This gives the protein CASTLGGAGIRGTDTQYF.